The clone carrying this T cell receptor beta chain came up a few times. Antigen specificity is unknown. This CDR3 is built from 14 residues. Germline values: CDR1 MDHEN, CDR2 SYDVKM. V lost 2 bases to trimming and J lost 2 bases, with 9 bases between them. This sample is drawn from a study of lymphopenia after photon versus proton radiotherapy. Notes on the study in general: Post-nadir diversity loss with photons came from oligoclonal expansion, particularly CD8+ Temra cells. Relative stability marked proton patients; photon patients lost diversity and naive cells. In patients who died, overall survival fell as post-nadir TCR diversity dropped more. Survival link was tested only in deceased patients; proton benefit remains a possibility.

The assay was immunoSEQ multiplex PCR, and TCRdb's table has in-frame clones only and misses some. The sample lists tens of thousands of clones, under 95% seen once, with about a sixth in the top ten. The TCR was taken from a woman between 40 and 55 years old with cholangiocarcinoma. The J gene is TRBJ1-2, the V gene TRBV28, with D hard to call. The source material was peripheral blood, sampled from a patient treated with photon-based radiotherapy. For the CDR3, the DNA is TGTGCCAGCAGTTTAGCCAGGATAAACTATGGCTACACCTTC. Residues: CASSLARINYGYTF.